These 23 T cell receptor beta chains share one sample of origin, sequenced in a study of cytomegalovirus exposure and HLA in healthy donors (dated by TCRdb to the late 2010s). The receptor library was made with the immunoSEQ multiplex PCR assay. The multiplex PCR relied on a mix of 60 forward primers for TCR Vbeta segments and 13 reverse primers for TCR Jbeta segments. Held by TCRdb, this immuneACCESS table contains in-frame sequences only and omits some clones. Under half of the omission traces to an unresolved V gene where checked; the cause of the rest is unknown. The sample table contains around 120,000 clones; only one count was recorded for 73% of them. Of the sample, 4.1% is held by the ten largest clones. The material sequenced was PBMCs. These receptors were obtained from a woman aged 40 to 49 in good health and CMV-seronegative.

This rearrangement joins TRBV9 to TRBJ2-5, with D possibly TRBD1 on 5 matching bases. The germline CDR1 and CDR2 sequences are SGDLS and YYNGEE. Trimming took 0 bases from V and 5 from J, leaving 11 bases between them. CDR3 length: 14 amino acids. The CDR3 region is CASSVGQGGETQYF. CDR3 sequence (DNA): TGTGCCAGCAGCGTAGGGCAGGGTGGGGAGACCCAGTACTTC.

This clone was found a few times. This rearrangement joins TRBV18 to TRBJ1-2, with 9 bases that match TRBD1. The CDR3 contains 15 residues. The germline V gene has CDR1 KGHSH and CDR2 LQKENI. V dropped 8 bases and J dropped 0; count of bases not matched to a gene: 7. The CDR3 protein is CASTQGAGANYGYTF. The DNA of the CDR3 is TGTGCCAGCACACAGGGGGCCGGAGCTAACTATGGCTACACCTTC.

The rearrangement uses TRBV7-3 and TRBJ1-2, with a tentative D call TRBD1 (5 bases). Germline assignment: CDR1 SGHTA and CDR2 FQGTGA. The CDR3 sequence is 14 residues long. Trimming left V 0 bases short and J 5 bases short, with 10 bases between. The CDR3 reads CASSLTGGGYGYTF. Written as DNA, the CDR3 is TGTGCCAGCAGCTTAACGGGCGGGGGGTATGGCTACACCTTC.

The V and J genes are TRBV5-1 and TRBJ1-2; possibly TRBD1 for D (6 bases). There are 15 residues in the CDR3. Trimming took 4 bases from V and 4 from J, leaving 17 bases between them. CDR1 is SGHRS, CDR2 YFSETQ, per germline. CDR3 sequence reads: CASSGGWDKGYGYTF. CDR3 bases: TGCGCCAGCAGCGGGGGCTGGGACAAGGGCTATGGCTACACCTTC. The full variable domain, rest sourced from reference TRBV5-1 and TRBJ1-2, is KAGVTQTPRYLIKTRGQQVTLSCSPISGHRSVSWYQQTPGQGLQFLFEYFSETQRNKGNFPGRFSGRQFSNSRSEMNVSTLELGDSALYLCASSGGWDKGYGYTFGSGTRLTVV.

There are a few counts of this clone. The CDR3 spells CASSPGLAGETQYF. For the CDR3, the DNA is TGTGCCAGCAGCCCGGGACTAGCGGGGGAGACCCAGTACTTC. The chain uses TRBV5-4 and TRBJ2-5; 13 bases are a match to TRBD2. The CDR3 loop spans 14 amino acids. The V segment lost 4 bases and the J segment 5 bases; nucleotides outside the gene matches: 2. Per germline, CDR1 SGHNT and CDR2 YYREEE (reference sequence).

The V and J genes are TRBV5-6 and TRBJ1-2; no clear D. Trimming removed 4 bases from V and 2 bases from J, with 9 bases in between. CDR3 length: 13 residues. Germline V gene data show CDR1 as SGHDT and CDR2 as YYEEEE. CDR3 region: CASSPQSNYGYTF. For the CDR3, the DNA is TGTGCCAGCAGCCCACAGAGCAACTATGGCTACACCTTC.

The CDR3 DNA follows: TGTGCCAGCAGCGTAGCCAGGACAGGTCTACGCTATGGCTACACCTTC. Its translation is CASSVARTGLRYGYTF. The chain is built from TRBV9 and TRBJ1-2, with 7 bases fitting TRBD1. Unmatched junction bases numbered 9, after V lost 0 bases and J lost 4 bases. The germline gives CDR1 SGDLS, CDR2 YYNGEE. This CDR3 comprises 16 residues.

The V and J genes are TRBV18 and TRBJ2-5, with a tentative D call TRBD2 (6 bases). The CDR3 sequence is 15 residues long. V gave up 6 bases and J gave up 4 bases, with 18 bases separating them. CDR1 is KGHSH, CDR2 LQKENI, per germline. The CDR3 reads CASSRAGGTGETQYF. CDR3 nucleotide sequence: TGTGCCAGCTCGCGTGCAGGCGGGACGGGAGAGACCCAGTACTTC.

The chain employs TRBV1 and TRBJ2-3; the listed D gene, TRBD2, was not tested against the DNA. TRBV1 represents a pseudogene. This CDR3 comprises 15 residues. The CDR3 sequence: CTSSPGLAGADTQYF. The CDR3 nucleotides are TGCACCAGCAGCCCGGGACTAGCCGGGGCAGATACGCAGTATTTT.

The chain has TRBV7-9 and TRBJ1-1, with TRBD1 matching over 10 bases. V lost 5 bases, J lost 11 bases, and 11 bases stayed unmatched. Germline V gene sequence: CDR1 SEHNR, CDR2 FQNEAQ (reference sequence). The CDR3 length is 14 residues. The CDR3 spells CASSIGTGVEWAFF. The CDR3 nucleotides read TGTGCCAGCAGCATTGGGACAGGGGTGGAGTGGGCTTTCTTT.

V is TRBV5-4 and J is TRBJ2-7; D is perhaps TRBD2 (6 bases). From germline, CDR1 is SGHNT and CDR2 YYREEE (reference sequence). The CDR3 spans 17 residues. Trimming cost V 4 bases and J 2 bases, with 22 bases left between them. Here the CDR3 reads CASSPGGSSSLPYEQYF. CDR3 in DNA: TGTGCCAGCAGCCCTGGGGGGAGTTCTAGCTTACCCTACGAGCAGTACTTC.

The chain links TRBV21-1 to TRBJ2-1; no check of the table's D call, TRBD2, against the DNA was made. TRBV21-1 represents a pseudogene. The CDR3 sequence is 15 residues long. The CDR3 DNA sequence: TGTGCCAGCAGCGGCGGGAGCGCCTCCTACAATGAGCAGTTCTTC. Amino acid sequence: CASSGGSASYNEQFF.

The chain couples TRBV19 to TRBJ2-7, with D maybe TRBD2 (6 bases). With 1 base removed from V and 4 bases from J, the gap between germline ends came to 14 bases. The CDR3 is 15 amino acids. Per germline, CDR1 LNHDA and CDR2 SQIVND (reference sequence). The CDR3 reads CASSIGGSGSYEQYF. The CDR3 DNA follows: TGTGCCAGTAGTATAGGCGGTAGCGGAAGTTACGAGCAGTACTTC.

This clone was picked up a small number of times. V is TRBV5-1 and J is TRBJ1-6; TRBD1 agrees at 7 bases. V was clipped by 0 bases and J by 7 bases; unmatched bases: 4. Per the germline V gene, CDR1 is SGHRS and CDR2 is YFSETQ. The CDR3 is 15 residues long. CDR3 bases: TGCGCCAGCAGCTTGGAGGGACAGCCGAATTCACCCCTCCACTTT. Translating gives CASSLEGQPNSPLHF.

This clone came up a few times. This chain joins TRBV23-1 and TRBJ1-4; weak D call: TRBD1 (5 bases). TRBV23-1 counts as an open reading frame of uncertain function. V dropped 2 bases and J dropped 0 bases, with 13 bases sitting between them. The CDR3 length is 17 residues. CDR3 amino acids: CASSQAGPTPTNEKLFF. CDR3 nucleotide sequence: TGCGCCAGCAGTCAAGCGGGACCGACTCCAACTAATGAAAAACTGTTTTTT.

Turning to this clone: At one of its ends the junction is not consistent with the germline gene, which may arise from a read error. This chain joins TRBV7-9 and TRBJ2-7; perhaps TRBD2 as D (6 bases). Germline V CDR1 and CDR2: SEHNR, FQNEAQ (reference sequence). The CDR3 runs to 17 residues. The CDR3 DNA follows: TGTTCCAGCAGCTTAAGTCCGGGGGACGGAGGCTCCTACGAGCAGTACTTC. It yields the protein CSSSLSPGDGGSYEQYF.

The chain links TRBV11-3 to TRBJ2-3; 13 bases are shared with TRBD2. Germline V gives CDR1 SGHNT, CDR2 YENEEA. The length of the CDR3 is 15 residues. Losses at the gene ends were 5 bases for V and 9 bases for J; bases not matched to a gene: 8. The CDR3 here is CASSQGLAGRETQYF. The DNA for the CDR3 is TGTGCCAGCAGCCAGGGACTAGCGGGACGCGAGACGCAGTATTTT.

The V and J genes are TRBV7-8 and TRBJ1-1; TRBD1 matches at 7 bases. CDR3 length: 13 amino acids. V was clipped by 5 bases and J by 8 bases; unmatched bases: 8. Germline CDR1 is SGHVS and CDR2 is FQNEAQ. CDR3 protein: CASSLQGPTEAFF. Here the CDR3 DNA reads TGTGCCAGCAGCCTACAGGGGCCAACGGAAGCTTTCTTT. The complete variable domain, with remaining parts taken from reference TRBV7-8 and TRBJ1-1, reads GAGVSQSPRYKVAKRGQDVALRCDPISGHVSLFWYQQALGQGPEFLTYFQNEAQLDKSGLPSDRFFAERPEGSVSTLKIQRTQQEDSAVYLCASSLQGPTEAFFGQGTRLTVV.

The rearrangement links TRBV4-2 to TRBJ2-7, with D unresolved. The V gene's germline CDR1 is LGHNA and CDR2 YNFKEQ. There are 15 residues in the CDR3. V was pared by 2 bases and J by 0 bases, with 11 bases between. The CDR3 DNA reads TGTGCCAGCAGCCAATCTTTCGGTGTCTCCTACGAGCAGTACTTC. Its protein product is CASSQSFGVSYEQYF.

The chain joins TRBV5-1 to TRBJ2-1; D gene unclear. The CDR3 sequence is 14 residues long. V was cut by 2 bases and J by 5 bases, with 11 bases left in between. Germline values: CDR1 SGHRS, CDR2 YFSETQ. CDR3 sequence (DNA): TGCGCCAGCAGCTTTGCGTTCGTGGACAATGAGCAGTTCTTC. As protein: CASSFAFVDNEQFF.

The chain recombines TRBV7-6 with TRBJ1-5, with TRBD1 matching over 7 bases. J gave up 5 bases and V 5 bases, and 6 bases lay outside the gene matches. Germline V gene lookup returns CDR1 SGHVS and CDR2 FNYEAQ. There are 14 residues in the CDR3. DNA for the CDR3: TGTGCCAGCAGCATCCGGGACAGAGATCAGCCCCAGCATTTT. It codes for CASSIRDRDQPQHF.

J is TRBJ2-1 and V is TRBV28; D not resolved. The CDR3 is 13 amino acids. From germline, CDR1 is MDHEN and CDR2 SYDVKM. V was clipped by 5 bases and J by 10 bases, with 15 bases between them. The CDR3 bases are TGTGCCAGCAGTCCCACAGTCCACGACGAGCAGTTCTTC. Translated: CASSPTVHDEQFF.

J is TRBJ2-1 and V is TRBV7-9, with 14 nucleotides matching TRBD2. Germline V CDR1 and CDR2: SEHNR, FQNEAQ (reference sequence). Trimming removed 5 bases from V and 7 bases from J; junction bases left unmatched: 16. This CDR3 spans 19 amino acids. CDR3 residues: CASSPQGLAGVPQWNEQFF. The CDR3, as DNA: TGTGCCAGCAGCCCCCAGGGACTAGCGGGAGTTCCGCAGTGGAATGAGCAGTTCTTC.